This is a list of T cell receptor beta chains from one sample in a study of blood T cell repertoires in COVID-19. TCRdb keeps only in-frame clones here, not all; method: immunoSEQ multiplex PCR. This table has approximately 260,000 clones, 70% to 85% appearing once. Source material: peripheral blood. The source is a woman aged 80 or over with active or convalescent COVID-19. Both conserved end residues are part of each CDR3. The order of the fields is D gene, V gene, clone size, J gene, CDR3 DNA, CDR3 protein. The D gene is left open where the match is weak. Expanded clones get a size class; other rows say once, few or many, or leave the size out.

d_gene: TRBD1; v_gene: TRBV28; abundance: few; j_gene: TRBJ2-7; CDR3nt: TGTGCCAGCAGCAACCGGGACAGGCAACCCTACGAGCAGTACTTC; CDR3aa: CASSNRDRQPYEQYF
d_gene: -; v_gene: TRBV10-1; abundance: -; j_gene: TRBJ1-6; CDR3nt: TGCGCCAGCAGTGAGCCGGAGGGATCCGATTCACCCCTCCACTTT; CDR3aa: CASSEPEGSDSPLHF
d_gene: -; v_gene: TRBV28; abundance: once; j_gene: TRBJ1-4; CDR3nt: TGTGCCAGCAGTATCCTTATGGGGGGGGGAGAAAAACTGTTTTTT; CDR3aa: CASSILMGGGEKLFF
d_gene: -; v_gene: TRBV7-9; abundance: -; j_gene: TRBJ1-1; CDR3nt: TGTGCCAGCAGCGCGCAATTTGGCACTGAAGCTTTCTTT; CDR3aa: CASSAQFGTEAFF
d_gene: TRBD1; v_gene: TRBV29-1; abundance: -; j_gene: TRBJ1-4; CDR3nt: TGCAGCGCGAAAATGACCGTCCGACAGGGAAGGACTAATGAAAAACTGTTTTTT; CDR3aa: CSAKMTVRQGRTNEKLFF
d_gene: TRBD1; v_gene: TRBV5-3; abundance: -; j_gene: TRBJ2-5; CDR3nt: TGTGCCAGAAGCTTTAAAGACAGGGGGAATAGAGAGACCCAGTACTTC; CDR3aa: CARSFKDRGNRETQYF
d_gene: -; v_gene: TRBV28; abundance: -; j_gene: TRBJ1-2; CDR3nt: TGTGCCAGCAGTAGACCCAGGGCCTATGGCTACACCTTC; CDR3aa: CASSRPRAYGYTF
d_gene: -; v_gene: TRBV19; abundance: -; j_gene: TRBJ2-5; CDR3nt: TGTGCCAGTAGCGATACAGGGCAAGAGACCCAGTACTTC; CDR3aa: CASSDTGQETQYF
d_gene: TRBD1; v_gene: TRBV5-1; abundance: -; j_gene: TRBJ2-2; CDR3nt: TGCGCCAGCAGCCTAGGGACAGGTGTTGCCGGGGAGCTGTTTTTT; CDR3aa: CASSLGTGVAGELFF
d_gene: TRBD1; v_gene: TRBV6-5; abundance: -; j_gene: TRBJ2-3; CDR3nt: TGTGCCAGCCGGAGTGGGCAGGGGGCTACAGATACGCAGTATTTT; CDR3aa: CASRSGQGATDTQYF
d_gene: TRBD1; v_gene: TRBV2; abundance: -; j_gene: TRBJ1-4; CDR3nt: TGTGCCAGCAGTGAAGTAGGGACAGAGAATGAAAAACTGTTTTTT; CDR3aa: CASSEVGTENEKLFF
d_gene: -; v_gene: TRBV5-1; abundance: -; j_gene: TRBJ2-7; CDR3nt: TGCGCCAGCCGAACCCAGGGGGGTTCCTACGAGCAGTACTTC; CDR3aa: CASRTQGGSYEQYF
d_gene: -; v_gene: TRBV28; abundance: few; j_gene: TRBJ1-5; CDR3nt: TGTGCCAGCAGTTTTGGAGCCATACAGGATAGCAATCAGCCCCAGCATTTT; CDR3aa: CASSFGAIQDSNQPQHF
d_gene: -; v_gene: TRBV21-1; abundance: -; j_gene: TRBJ2-7; CDR3nt: TGTGCCAGCAGCGATATCAGACAGGGAAGATACGAGCAGTACTTC; CDR3aa: CASSDIRQGRYEQYF
d_gene: -; v_gene: TRBV11-2; abundance: -; j_gene: TRBJ2-3; CDR3nt: TGTGCCAGCAGCTTAGATGGCCTCGGGGGTACGCAGTATTTT; CDR3aa: CASSLDGLGGTQYF
d_gene: -; v_gene: TRBV6-1; abundance: once; j_gene: TRBJ1-2; CDR3nt: TGTGCCAGCAGTGAACCGGGGTCAGCAAACTATGGCTACACCTTC; CDR3aa: CASSEPGSANYGYTF
d_gene: -; v_gene: TRBV5-5; abundance: -; j_gene: TRBJ1-2; CDR3nt: TGTGCCAGCAGCCCACAACAGGGTGGGTATGGCTACACCTTC; CDR3aa: CASSPQQGGYGYTF
d_gene: -; v_gene: TRBV5-1; abundance: -; j_gene: TRBJ1-4; CDR3nt: TGCGCCAGCAGCTTGGGGAGGATGGGTGAAAAACTGTTTTTT; CDR3aa: CASSLGRMGEKLFF
d_gene: TRBD1; v_gene: TRBV5-1; abundance: -; j_gene: TRBJ2-1; CDR3nt: TGCGCCAGCAGCTTCTGGACAGGGGGATTATTCTCCTACAATGAGCAGTTCTTC; CDR3aa: CASSFWTGGLFSYNEQFF
d_gene: TRBD2; v_gene: TRBV5-1; abundance: -; j_gene: TRBJ2-5; CDR3nt: TGCGCCAGCAGCTTGGGGCCTAGCGGGTTAGGAGAGACCCAGTACTTC; CDR3aa: CASSLGPSGLGETQYF
d_gene: -; v_gene: TRBV28; abundance: -; j_gene: TRBJ1-5; CDR3nt: TGTGCCAGCAGTTTGTTGACAGGTTTTAGCAATCAGCCCCAGCATTTT; CDR3aa: CASSLLTGFSNQPQHF
d_gene: TRBD1; v_gene: TRBV5-1; abundance: -; j_gene: TRBJ2-5; CDR3nt: TGCGCCAGCAGCTCCAACAGGGGCCAAGAGACCCAGTACTTC; CDR3aa: CASSSNRGQETQYF
d_gene: -; v_gene: TRBV5-1; abundance: -; j_gene: TRBJ2-3; CDR3nt: TGCGCCAGCAGCTTTAATCAGGGTTTCGATACGCAGTATTTT; CDR3aa: CASSFNQGFDTQYF
d_gene: -; v_gene: TRBV5-1; abundance: -; j_gene: TRBJ2-7; CDR3nt: TGCGCCAGCAGCTTGGCCGGCGGAACCTACGAGCAGTACTTC; CDR3aa: CASSLAGGTYEQYF
d_gene: -; v_gene: TRBV18; abundance: -; j_gene: TRBJ1-6; CDR3nt: TGTGCCAGCTCACCGGCTGGCCAGGGCTCACCCCTCCACTTT; CDR3aa: CASSPAGQGSPLHF
d_gene: -; v_gene: TRBV7-8; abundance: few; j_gene: TRBJ2-7; CDR3nt: TGTGCCAGCAGCTTAGTCAGGGGTGAGCAGTACTTC; CDR3aa: CASSLVRGEQYF
d_gene: TRBD1; v_gene: TRBV5-1; abundance: -; j_gene: TRBJ1-5; CDR3nt: TGCGCCAGCAGCTTGGGCACAGGGGGATATAGCAATCAGCCCCAGCATTTT; CDR3aa: CASSLGTGGYSNQPQHF
d_gene: -; v_gene: TRBV27; abundance: -; j_gene: TRBJ2-7; CDR3nt: TGTGCCAGCAGTTTCTCTTCACGACAGGTCAACTACGAGCAGTACTTC; CDR3aa: CASSFSSRQVNYEQYF
d_gene: TRBD1; v_gene: TRBV28; abundance: -; j_gene: TRBJ1-2; CDR3nt: TGTGCCAGCAGCCTGGAATACGGGACAGTCTATGGCTACACCTTC; CDR3aa: CASSLEYGTVYGYTF
d_gene: TRBD2; v_gene: TRBV11-2; abundance: once; j_gene: TRBJ2-2; CDR3nt: TGTGCCAGCAGCTTCGGGAGGGCCGGCACCGGGGAGCTGTTTTTT; CDR3aa: CASSFGRAGTGELFF
d_gene: TRBD1; v_gene: TRBV15; abundance: -; j_gene: TRBJ1-2; CDR3nt: TGTGCCACCAGCAGAGCGGGCGGGGACAGGGGACGGCGAGGCTATGGCTACACCTTC; CDR3aa: CATSRAGGDRGRRGYGYTF
d_gene: -; v_gene: TRBV18; abundance: -; j_gene: TRBJ1-4; CDR3nt: TGTGCCAGCTCCCAGCCGGGACAAACGGATGAAAAACTGTTTTTT; CDR3aa: CASSQPGQTDEKLFF
d_gene: -; v_gene: TRBV27; abundance: once; j_gene: TRBJ2-2; CDR3nt: TGTGCCAGCAGTTTATTTTTTGTTGGAGCGAACACCGGGGAGCTGTTTTTT; CDR3aa: CASSLFFVGANTGELFF
d_gene: TRBD1; v_gene: TRBV18; abundance: few; j_gene: TRBJ1-3; CDR3nt: TGTGCCAGCTCCGTGGACAGGTTTGGAAACACCATATATTTT; CDR3aa: CASSVDRFGNTIYF
d_gene: TRBD2; v_gene: TRBV5-1; abundance: -; j_gene: TRBJ2-7; CDR3nt: TGCGCCAGCAGCTTGTTTGGGGAGGGCTCTGATCGGCAGTACTTC; CDR3aa: CASSLFGEGSDRQYF
d_gene: TRBD1; v_gene: TRBV6-5; abundance: -; j_gene: TRBJ1-1; CDR3nt: TGTGCCAGCAAATTCAGGGGGAGAGGGAACACTGAAGCTTTCTTT; CDR3aa: CASKFRGRGNTEAFF
d_gene: TRBD2; v_gene: TRBV7-6; abundance: -; j_gene: TRBJ2-7; CDR3nt: TGTGCCAGCAGCTTAGCCCCTGCGACTAGCGGCTACGAGCAGTACTTC; CDR3aa: CASSLAPATSGYEQYF
d_gene: -; v_gene: TRBV3-1/TRBV3-2; abundance: once; j_gene: TRBJ2-1; CDR3nt: TGTGCCAGCAGCCCCGGAGGTGGAGTATCCTACAATGAGCAGTTCTTC; CDR3aa: CASSPGGGVSYNEQFF
d_gene: -; v_gene: TRBV5-1; abundance: few; j_gene: TRBJ1-6; CDR3nt: TGCGCCAGCAGCTTGAGGAATTGGGGCGATTCACCCCTCCACTTT; CDR3aa: CASSLRNWGDSPLHF
d_gene: -; v_gene: TRBV7-6; abundance: once; j_gene: TRBJ2-7; CDR3nt: TGTGCCAGCAGCTTAGTAGCCTTTATGGAGGAGCAGTACTTC; CDR3aa: CASSLVAFMEEQYF
d_gene: TRBD1; v_gene: TRBV25-1; abundance: -; j_gene: TRBJ1-5; CDR3nt: TGTGCCAGCAGTGGGGACAGGGGAAGCCAGCCCCAGCATTTT; CDR3aa: CASSGDRGSQPQHF
d_gene: -; v_gene: TRBV18; abundance: -; j_gene: TRBJ2-3; CDR3nt: TGTGCCAGCTCTACAAATTCCGGCCCGGGAGATACGCAGTATTTT; CDR3aa: CASSTNSGPGDTQYF
d_gene: TRBD2; v_gene: TRBV2; abundance: -; j_gene: TRBJ2-7; CDR3nt: TGTGCCAGCAGTGAAGTAGCGGGCCCCTACGAGCAGTACTTC; CDR3aa: CASSEVAGPYEQYF
d_gene: -; v_gene: TRBV12-3/TRBV12-4; abundance: -; j_gene: TRBJ1-4; CDR3nt: TGTGCCAGCAGTGATCAGGGAAGGGAAAAACTGTTTTTT; CDR3aa: CASSDQGREKLFF
d_gene: -; v_gene: TRBV28; abundance: -; j_gene: TRBJ2-3; CDR3nt: TGTGCCAGCAGTTTATCCGCTACCCGGGCAGATACGCAGTATTTT; CDR3aa: CASSLSATRADTQYF
d_gene: -; v_gene: TRBV6-1; abundance: -; j_gene: TRBJ2-3; CDR3nt: TGTGCCAGCAGTGAAGCAGGGGGAGATACGCAGTATTTT; CDR3aa: CASSEAGGDTQYF
d_gene: TRBD2; v_gene: TRBV5-1; abundance: once; j_gene: TRBJ2-5; CDR3nt: TGCGCCAGCAGCTTGTACCGAGCGGGGCTAGGCCAAGAGACCCAGTACTTC; CDR3aa: CASSLYRAGLGQETQYF
d_gene: -; v_gene: TRBV3-1/TRBV3-2; abundance: -; j_gene: TRBJ1-6; CDR3nt: TGTGCCAGCAGCCGTACAGTTAATAATTCACCCCTCCACTTT; CDR3aa: CASSRTVNNSPLHF
d_gene: -; v_gene: TRBV11-1; abundance: -; j_gene: TRBJ1-2; CDR3nt: TGTGCCAGCAGCTTAGGGGCTCTGGTCGGCTACACCTTC; CDR3aa: CASSLGALVGYTF
d_gene: -; v_gene: TRBV19; abundance: -; j_gene: TRBJ2-5; CDR3nt: TGTGCCAGTAGTATAACGACACGACAAGAGACCCAGTACTTC; CDR3aa: CASSITTRQETQYF
d_gene: TRBD1; v_gene: TRBV6-5; abundance: few; j_gene: TRBJ1-2; CDR3nt: TGTGCCAGCAGTTCATACAGGGGTGGGAACTATGGCTACACCTTC; CDR3aa: CASSSYRGGNYGYTF
d_gene: TRBD1; v_gene: TRBV2; abundance: -; j_gene: TRBJ2-3; CDR3nt: TGTGCCAGCACTTCGGACAGGGGACTAGATACGCAGTATTTT; CDR3aa: CASTSDRGLDTQYF
d_gene: -; v_gene: TRBV30; abundance: -; j_gene: TRBJ2-2; CDR3nt: TGTGCCTGGAGAAACAGAGGGTCCGTCGGGGAGCTGTTTTTT; CDR3aa: CAWRNRGSVGELFF
d_gene: -; v_gene: TRBV6-6; abundance: once; j_gene: TRBJ2-5; CDR3nt: TGTGCCAGCAGTCTTGGACTAGGGGGGTCTCAAGAGACCCAGTACTTC; CDR3aa: CASSLGLGGSQETQYF
d_gene: TRBD1; v_gene: TRBV2; abundance: few; j_gene: TRBJ1-6; CDR3nt: TGTGCCAGCCAGTTCTACGGACAGGGAGATTCACCCCTCCACTTT; CDR3aa: CASQFYGQGDSPLHF